This T cell receptor beta chain was obtained from a study of cytomegalovirus exposure and HLA in healthy donors. The CDR3 runs 14 residues. Trimming pared 6 bases from V and 1 base from J, leaving 13 bases between. From germline, CDR1 is MNHEY and CDR2 SMNVEV (reference sequence). 60 Vbeta and 13 Jbeta primers were used in PCR. The protocol was immunoSEQ multiplex PCR, while the TCRdb copy is restricted to in-frame clones and leaves out a portion. In total, the table holds some 34,000 clones. About this clone: What it binds is unknown.

Study-wide findings and caveats: Most observed TCR sequences were rare, whereas some public TCRs were detected in many donors. The study recorded some 160 TCR beta chains that were cytomegalovirus-associated.

This receptor was taken from a woman aged 40 to 55 in good health and CMV-seropositive. The chain is built from TRBV27 and TRBJ2-7; a weak D match, TRBD2 (6 bases). The material sequenced was PBMCs. The chain's CDR3 is CASSRSSGSYEQYF. The CDR3 nucleotides are TGTGCCAGCAGCCGGAGTAGCGGTTCCTACGAGCAGTACTTC.